The entry below describes one TCR beta chain. The data were taken from a study of OX40 agonist ivuxolimab in advanced cancers. Germline loops: CDR1 SGHAT, CDR2 FQNNGV. Deletions cut 3 bases from V and 5 bases from J, with 10 bases between. There are 13 residues in the CDR3. Sequencing used immunoSEQ multiplex PCR; TCRdb keeps in-frame clones, though not all of them. The sample holds approximately 74,000 clones, about 85% seen once. The clonotype was recovered from an adult with an advanced solid tumor such as melanoma, head and neck, liver or kidney cancer. This rearrangement joins TRBV11-2 to TRBJ2-5; D possibly corresponds to TRBD1 (5 bases). This material consisted of CD4+ or CD8+ T cells sorted from blood, taken in a trial of the OX40 agonist ivuxolimab. CDR3 loop: CASSLVRGETQYF. DNA for the CDR3: TGTGCCAGCAGCTTGGTTAGGGGTGAGACCCAGTACTTC.